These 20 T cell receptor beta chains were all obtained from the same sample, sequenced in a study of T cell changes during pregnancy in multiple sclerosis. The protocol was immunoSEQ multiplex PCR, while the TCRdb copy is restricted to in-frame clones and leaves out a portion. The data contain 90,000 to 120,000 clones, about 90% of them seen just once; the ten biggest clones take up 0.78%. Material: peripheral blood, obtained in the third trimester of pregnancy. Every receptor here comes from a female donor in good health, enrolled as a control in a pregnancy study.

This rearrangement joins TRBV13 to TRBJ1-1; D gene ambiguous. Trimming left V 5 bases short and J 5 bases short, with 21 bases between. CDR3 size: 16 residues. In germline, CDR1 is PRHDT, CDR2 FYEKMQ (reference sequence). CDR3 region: CASSPQAPGRWTEAFF. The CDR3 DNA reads TGTGCCAGCAGCCCCCAGGCCCCAGGCCGGTGGACTGAAGCTTTCTTT.

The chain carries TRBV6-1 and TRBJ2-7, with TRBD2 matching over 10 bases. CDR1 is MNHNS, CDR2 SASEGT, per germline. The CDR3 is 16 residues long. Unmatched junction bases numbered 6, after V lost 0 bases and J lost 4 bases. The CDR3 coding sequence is TGTGCCAGCAGTGAAGCGTATCCTAGCGGGGGATACGAGCAGTACTTC. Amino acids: CASSEAYPSGGYEQYF.

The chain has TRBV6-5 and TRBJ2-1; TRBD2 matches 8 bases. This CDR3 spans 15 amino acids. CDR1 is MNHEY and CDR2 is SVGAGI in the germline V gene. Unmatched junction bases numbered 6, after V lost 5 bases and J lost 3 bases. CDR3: CASSQLAEIYNEQFF. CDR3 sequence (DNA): TGTGCCAGCAGTCAACTAGCGGAAATCTACAATGAGCAGTTCTTC.

The CDR3, as DNA: TGTGCCAGCAGTGGGGGGGGAGGGAGGCAGCCCCAGCATTTT. It codes for CASSGGGGRQPQHF. The chain joins TRBV2 to TRBJ1-5; tentative D call: TRBD1 (5 bases). The CDR3 is made up of 14 amino acids. Per germline, CDR1 SNHLY and CDR2 FYNNEI. V lost 4 bases and J lost 7, with 14 bases in between.

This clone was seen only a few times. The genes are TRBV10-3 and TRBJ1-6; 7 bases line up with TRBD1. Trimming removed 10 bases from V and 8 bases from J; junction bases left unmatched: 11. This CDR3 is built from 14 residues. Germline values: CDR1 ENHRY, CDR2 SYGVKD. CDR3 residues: CATVKGQADSPLHF. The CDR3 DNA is TGTGCCACGGTCAAAGGACAGGCTGATTCACCCCTCCACTTT.

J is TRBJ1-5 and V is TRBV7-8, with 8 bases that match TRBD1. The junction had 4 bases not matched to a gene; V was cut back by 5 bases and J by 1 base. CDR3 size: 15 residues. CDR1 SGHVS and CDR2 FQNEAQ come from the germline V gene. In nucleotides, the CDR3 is TGTGCCAGCAGCCCAGGACAGGGAAGCAATCAGCCCCAGCATTTT. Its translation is CASSPGQGSNQPQHF.

The CDR3: CASSFGLAGNNEQFF. CDR3 sequence (DNA): TGTGCCAGTAGTTTCGGACTAGCGGGGAATAATGAGCAGTTCTTC. The chain joins TRBV19 to TRBJ2-1, with 12 bases lining up with TRBD2. CDR1 LNHDA and CDR2 SQIVND come from the germline V gene (reference sequence). The trim removed 5 bases at V and 7 bases at J, leaving 6 bases unmatched. CDR3 length: 15 amino acids.

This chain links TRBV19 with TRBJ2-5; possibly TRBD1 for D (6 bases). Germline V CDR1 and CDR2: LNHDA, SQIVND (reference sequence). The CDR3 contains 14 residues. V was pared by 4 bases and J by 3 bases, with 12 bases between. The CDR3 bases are TGTGCCAGTAGTAAAAGGACAGCCGAAGAGACCCAGTACTTC. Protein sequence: CASSKRTAEETQYF.

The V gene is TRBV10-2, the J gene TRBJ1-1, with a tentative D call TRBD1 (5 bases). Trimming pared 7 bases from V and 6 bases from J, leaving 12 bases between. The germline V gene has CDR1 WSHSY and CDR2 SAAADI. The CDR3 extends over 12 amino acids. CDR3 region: CASTGRASEAFF. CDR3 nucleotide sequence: TGCGCCAGCACGGGCAGGGCCTCTGAAGCTTTCTTT.

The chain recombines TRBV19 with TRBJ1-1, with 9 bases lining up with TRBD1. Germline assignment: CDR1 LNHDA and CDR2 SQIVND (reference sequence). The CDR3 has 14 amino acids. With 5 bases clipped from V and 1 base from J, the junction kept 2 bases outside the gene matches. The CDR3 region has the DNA TGTGCCAGTAGTGAGGGACAGGGGAACACTGAAGCTTTCTTT. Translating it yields CASSEGQGNTEAFF. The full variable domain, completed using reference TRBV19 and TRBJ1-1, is DGGITQSPKYLFRKEGQNVTLSCEQNLNHDAMYWYRQDPGQGLRLIYYSQIVNDFQKGDIAEGYSVSREKKESFPLTVTSAQKNPTAFYLCASSEGQGNTEAFFGQGTRLTVV.

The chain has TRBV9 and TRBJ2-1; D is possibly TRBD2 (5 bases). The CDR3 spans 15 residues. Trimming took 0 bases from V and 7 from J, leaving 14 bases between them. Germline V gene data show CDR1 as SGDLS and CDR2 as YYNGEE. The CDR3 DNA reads TGTGCCAGCAGCGTAGCCAGCGGCAGGTGGAATGAGCAGTTCTTC. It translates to CASSVASGRWNEQFF.

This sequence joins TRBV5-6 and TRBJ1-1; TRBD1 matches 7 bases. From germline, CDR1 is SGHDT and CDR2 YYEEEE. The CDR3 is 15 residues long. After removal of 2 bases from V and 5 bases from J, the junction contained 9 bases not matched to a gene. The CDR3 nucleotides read TGTGCCAGCAGCTTTCCGACAGGGATGGGAACTGAAGCTTTCTTT. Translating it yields CASSFPTGMGTEAFF.

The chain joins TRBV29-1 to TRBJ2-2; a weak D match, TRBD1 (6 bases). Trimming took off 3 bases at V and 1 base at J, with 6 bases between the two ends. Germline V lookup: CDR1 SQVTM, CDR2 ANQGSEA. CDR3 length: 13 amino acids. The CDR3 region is CSVETGNTGELFF. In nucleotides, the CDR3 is TGCAGCGTTGAGACAGGGAACACCGGGGAGCTGTTTTTT.

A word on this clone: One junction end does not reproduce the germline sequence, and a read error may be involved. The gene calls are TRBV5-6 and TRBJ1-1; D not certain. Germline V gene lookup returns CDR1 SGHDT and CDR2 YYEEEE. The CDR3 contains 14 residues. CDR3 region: CANSLGTAGGEAFF. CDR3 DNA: TGTGCCAACAGCTTGGGAACAGCGGGTGGAGAAGCTTTCTTT.

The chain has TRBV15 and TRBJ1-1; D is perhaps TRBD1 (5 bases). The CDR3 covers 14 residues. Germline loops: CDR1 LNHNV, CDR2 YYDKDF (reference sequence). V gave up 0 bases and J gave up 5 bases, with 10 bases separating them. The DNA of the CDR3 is TGTGCCACCAGCAGAGATCCCCAGGGTACTGAAGCTTTCTTT. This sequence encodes CATSRDPQGTEAFF.

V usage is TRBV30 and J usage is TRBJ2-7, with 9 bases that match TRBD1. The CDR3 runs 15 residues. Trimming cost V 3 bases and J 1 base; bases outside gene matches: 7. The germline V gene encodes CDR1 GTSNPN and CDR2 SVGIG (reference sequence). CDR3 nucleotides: TGTGCCTGGAGCGTAGGGACAGGGAAATCCTACGAGCAGTACTTC. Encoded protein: CAWSVGTGKSYEQYF. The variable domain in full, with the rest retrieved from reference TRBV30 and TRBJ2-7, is SQTIHQWPATLVQPVGSPLSLECTVEGTSNPNLYWYRQAAGRGLQLLFYSVGIGQISSEVPQNLSASRPQDRQFILSSKKLLLSDSGFYLCAWSVGTGKSYEQYFGPGTRLTVT.

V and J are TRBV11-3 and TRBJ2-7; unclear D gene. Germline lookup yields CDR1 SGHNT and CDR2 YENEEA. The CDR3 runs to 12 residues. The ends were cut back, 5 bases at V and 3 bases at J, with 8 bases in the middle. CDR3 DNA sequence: TGTGCCAGCAGCAGGTCGGGCTACGAGCAGTACTTC. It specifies CASSRSGYEQYF.

The CDR3 loop reads CASSVGTGLSYEQYF. The CDR3 nucleotides read TGTGCCAGCAGTGTAGGGACAGGGCTGTCCTACGAGCAGTACTTC. J is TRBJ2-7 and V is TRBV6-1; TRBD1 matches at 9 bases. With 4 bases clipped from V and 1 base from J, the junction kept 5 bases outside the gene matches. The V gene's germline CDR1 is MNHNS and CDR2 SASEGT. CDR3 length: 15 residues.

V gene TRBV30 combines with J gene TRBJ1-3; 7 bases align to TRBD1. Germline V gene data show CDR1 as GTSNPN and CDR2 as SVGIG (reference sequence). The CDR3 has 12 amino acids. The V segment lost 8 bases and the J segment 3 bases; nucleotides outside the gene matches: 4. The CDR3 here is CAVDRRGNTIYF. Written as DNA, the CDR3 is TGTGCCGTGGACAGGCGTGGAAACACCATATATTTT. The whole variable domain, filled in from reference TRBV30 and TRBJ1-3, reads SQTIHQWPATLVQPVGSPLSLECTVEGTSNPNLYWYRQAAGRGLQLLFYSVGIGQISSEVPQNLSASRPQDRQFILSSKKLLLSDSGFYLCAVDRRGNTIYFGEGSWLTVV.

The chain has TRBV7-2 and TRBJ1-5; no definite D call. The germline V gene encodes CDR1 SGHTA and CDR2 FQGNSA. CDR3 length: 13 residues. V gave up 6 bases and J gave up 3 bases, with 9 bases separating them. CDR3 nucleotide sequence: TGTGCCAGCAGTCACGACACCAATCAGCCCCAGCATTTT. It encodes CASSHDTNQPQHF.